This TCR beta chain was captured in a study of shared clonotypes between healthy human individuals. Findings of the study overall: Generally, naive subsets (rather than memory subsets) showed larger estimated richness. Blood alone was sampled, and tissue repertoires likely differ.

Per germline, CDR1 MNHNY and CDR2 SVGAGI (reference sequence). The CDR3 extends over 14 amino acids. After removal of 4 bases from V and 4 bases from J, the junction contained 2 bases not matched to a gene. About this clone: Its antigen is still unknown.

DNA at around 190 ng, roughly 30,000 T cell genomes, went into sorted-subset replicate PCRs. The data were produced by immunoSEQ multiplex PCR, yet TCRdb's version contains in-frame clones alone and is incomplete. The sample contains a few hundred thousand clones, about nine tenths of which appear only once. Sequenced: memory CD8+ T cells sorted from blood. Subset described: CD45RO+ cells pooled with CCR7-negative TemRA cells. The sequence was collected from a man aged 18 to 29 in good health. The chain links TRBV6-6 to TRBJ2-2; 8 nucleotides align to TRBD1. The CDR3 bases are TGTGCCAGCAGTTCCGGGACAGGCACCGGGGAGCTGTTTTTT. Translated: CASSSGTGTGELFF.